The 15 T cell receptor beta chains listed next were all sequenced from one sample in a study of PD-1 blockade in classical Hodgkin lymphoma. Sample time point: newly diagnosed, previously untreated cHL patient sample. The table came from immunoSEQ multiplex PCR; TCRdb's copy has only in-frame clones and leaves some out. The profile shows about 30,000 clones, 85% to 95% of them singletons. What was sequenced was peripheral blood mononuclear cells (PBMCs). The receptors originated from a human donor with classical Hodgkin lymphoma.

This chain connects TRBV19 to TRBJ1-5; D is unresolved. The CDR3 has 13 amino acids. The V end lost 4 bases, the J end lost 3 bases, and 7 bases lay between the germline ends. Germline V gene lookup returns CDR1 LNHDA and CDR2 SQIVND (reference sequence). CDR3 DNA sequence: TGTGCCAGTAGTAGGCAGTTCAATCAGCCCCAGCATTTT. Translated, it gives CASSRQFNQPQHF.

V gene TRBV5-6 combines with J gene TRBJ1-2, with D unclear. The CDR3 runs to 15 residues. Looked up from germline, CDR1 is SGHDT and CDR2 is YYEEEE. Trimming stripped 0 bases from V and 4 bases from J, with 13 bases between. The CDR3 sequence is CASSLVTSGGYGYTF. DNA for the CDR3: TGTGCCAGCAGCTTGGTGACCTCAGGTGGCTATGGCTACACCTTC.

This clone is a singleton in its sample. The junction shows a germline mismatch at one end, possibly a read error. The chain couples TRBV7-7 to TRBJ2-2; D gene ambiguous. The CDR3 extends over 15 amino acids. CDR1 and CDR2 from the germline V gene are SSHAT and FNYEAQ (reference sequence). The CDR3 loop reads CASSSRQTNTGELFF. DNA for the CDR3: TGTGCTAGCAGTAGTAGGCAGACGAACACCGGGGAGCTGTTTTTT.

The chain employs TRBV5-4 and TRBJ1-6; TRBD1 might be the D (6 bases). V was cut by 4 bases and J by 2 bases, with 16 bases left in between. The CDR3 runs to 17 residues. CDR1 SGHNT and CDR2 YYREEE come from the germline V gene (reference sequence). Written as DNA, the CDR3 is TGTGCCAGCAGCCCGGGGCCGGGGGCGACCTATAATTCACCCCTCCACTTT. Protein product: CASSPGPGATYNSPLHF. Combining the CDR3 with reference TRBV5-4 and TRBJ1-6 gives the whole variable domain ETGVTQSPTHLIKTRGQQVTLRCSSQSGHNTVSWYQQALGQGPQFIFQYYREEENGRGNFPPRFSGLQFPNYSSELNVNALELDDSALYLCASSPGPGATYNSPLHFGNGTRLTVT.

This sequence joins TRBV2 and TRBJ2-3; TRBD2 might be the D (5 bases). The CDR3 length is 18 residues. Trimming removed 6 bases from V and 2 bases from J, with 24 bases in between. Germline CDR1 is SNHLY and CDR2 is FYNNEI. The CDR3: CASRLTYPDSDLTDTQYF. The CDR3 nucleotides are TGTGCCAGCAGACTCACGTATCCGGACTCGGATCTCACAGATACGCAGTATTTT.

CDR3 coding DNA: TGTGCCAGCAGCTTAGCGTTCAAAGAGACCCAGTACTTC. It codes for CASSLAFKETQYF. The gene calls are TRBV7-2 and TRBJ2-5; no definite D call. The CDR3 contains 13 residues. Germline V CDR1 and CDR2: SGHTA, FQGNSA. V lost 0 bases and J lost 3, with 5 bases in between.

The chain couples TRBV4-2 to TRBJ2-1; 12 nucleotides line up with TRBD2. The germline gives CDR1 LGHNA, CDR2 YNFKEQ. This CDR3 has 16 residues. V dropped 3 bases and J dropped 9; count of bases not matched to a gene: 9. The CDR3 region has the DNA TGTGCCAGCAGCCAGACCCCTAGCGGGGGGGCCGGTGAGCAGTTCTTC. Its translation: CASSQTPSGGAGEQFF.

This rearrangement joins TRBV19 to TRBJ2-1, with D maybe TRBD1 (6 bases). The V gene's germline CDR1 is LNHDA and CDR2 SQIVND (reference sequence). This CDR3 has 13 amino acids. V was clipped by 6 bases and J by 6 bases, with 12 bases between them. CDR3 sequence: CASSYRVTNEQFF. The CDR3 nucleotides are TGTGCCAGTAGCTACAGGGTCACCAATGAGCAGTTCTTC.

The V gene is TRBV5-3, the J gene TRBJ2-4; no reliable D call. TRBV5-3 is marked as an open reading frame, function uncertain. The CDR3 is 17 residues long. V was cut by 6 bases and J by 0 bases, with 19 bases left in between. The CDR3 bases are TGTGCCAGAAATCCGATTAGGTGCCGACTAGCCAAAAACATTCAGTACTTC. Its translation: CARNPIRCRLAKNIQYF.

This chain connects TRBV7-2 to TRBJ2-5, with D perhaps matching TRBD2 (6 bases). Trimming cost V 4 bases and J 1 base, with 10 bases left between them. The CDR3 spans 14 residues. CDR1 SGHTA and CDR2 FQGNSA come from the germline V gene. As DNA, the CDR3 is TGTGCCAGCAGCTCGGCGGGACTCCAAGAGACCCAGTACTTC. Its translation: CASSSAGLQETQYF.

The V call is TRBV5-1, the J call TRBJ2-3; D ambiguous. The CDR3 is 14 amino acids. Germline CDR1 and CDR2: SGHRS and YFSETQ. V was pared by 0 bases and J by 1 base, with 6 bases between. The CDR3 spells CASSLGGRTDTQYF. The CDR3, as DNA: TGCGCCAGCAGCTTGGGAGGCCGCACAGATACGCAGTATTTT.

The chain joins TRBV4-3 to TRBJ1-4; D might be TRBD1 (6 bases). V lost 4 bases and J 5 bases, leaving 14 bases between the germline ends. This CDR3 has 15 amino acids. Germline CDR1 LGHNA, CDR2 YSLEER. The chain's CDR3 is CASSPRGLQNEKLFF. CDR3 in DNA: TGCGCCAGCAGCCCCCGGGGGCTTCAGAATGAAAAACTGTTTTTT.

The chain is built from TRBV4-1 and TRBJ1-2; 7 nucleotides match TRBD1. This CDR3 spans 18 amino acids. V was clipped by 1 base and J by 0 bases; unmatched bases: 11. The germline V gene has CDR1 MGHRA and CDR2 YSYEKL. The CDR3 coding sequence is TGCGCCAGCAGCCAAGGATCGAACAGGGGACCAGCTAACTATGGCTACACCTTC. This codes for CASSQGSNRGPANYGYTF.

The chain employs TRBV28 and TRBJ1-5; 7 nucleotides align to TRBD1. V trimming: 8 bases; J trimming: 2 bases; junction bases outside the gene matches: 12. Germline CDR1 and CDR2: MDHEN and SYDVKM. There are 16 residues in the CDR3. In nucleotides, the CDR3 is TGTGCCAGCGCCCAACAGGGGAAGGAGGGCAATCAGCCCCAGCATTTT. Translated, it gives CASAQQGKEGNQPQHF.

The J gene is TRBJ1-3, the V gene TRBV5-4; no definite D call. V gave up 4 bases and J gave up 7 bases, with 15 bases separating them. Germline CDR1 reads SGHNT; CDR2 reads YYREEE (reference sequence). The CDR3 contains 14 residues. CDR3 amino acids: CASSLDNIRNTIYF. The CDR3, as DNA: TGTGCCAGCAGCCTCGACAATATTAGGAACACCATATATTTT. Supplemented by reference TRBV5-4 and TRBJ1-3, the full variable domain reads ETGVTQSPTHLIKTRGQQVTLRCSSQSGHNTVSWYQQALGQGPQFIFQYYREEENGRGNFPPRFSGLQFPNYSSELNVNALELDDSALYLCASSLDNIRNTIYFGEGSWLTVV.